What follows are 9 T cell receptor beta chains derived from one specimen sequenced in a study of T cell repertoires in cytomegalovirus infection. TCRdb re-called the reads through MiXCR, storing one row per CDR3 protein. The table includes approximately 350,000 distinct CDR3 sequences, about a third detected once. These receptors have no known antigen. Source: cultured PBMCs, taken from culture after CMV antigen stimulation. The receptor set was obtained from a human donor in good health (CMV status not recorded). Some clones in this sample may be carry-over from other donors' samples.

The CDR3 loop reads CASSLSGVPGAQYF. The CDR3 DNA reads as TGTGCCAGCAGCTTATCCGGGGTACCTGGGGCCCAGTACTTC. This chain uses TRBV7-8 with TRBJ2-5; perhaps TRBD2 as D (5 bases). The V end lost 2 bases, the J end lost 9 bases, and 16 bases lay between the germline ends. CDR3 length equals 14 residues. Germline V gene data show CDR1 as SGHVS and CDR2 as FQNEAQ.

The genes are TRBV29-1 and TRBJ1-4, with TRBD1 matching 7 bases. The germline V gene encodes CDR1 SQVTM and CDR2 ANQGSEA. The CDR3 loop spans 15 amino acids. J lost 0 bases, V lost 3 bases, and 4 bases had no gene match. The CDR3: CSVELGTATNEKLFF. CDR3 bases: TGCAGCGTTGAGCTGGGGACAGCAACTAATGAAAAACTGTTTTTT.

V usage is TRBV20-1 and J usage is TRBJ2-1; 10 nucleotides align to TRBD2. This CDR3 has 15 residues. Unmatched junction bases numbered 4, after V lost 0 bases and J lost 5 bases. CDR1 is DFQATT, CDR2 SNEGSKA, per germline (reference sequence). Written as DNA, the CDR3 is TGCAGTGCTAGAGAGGCTAGCGGGGGCAACAATGAGCAGTTCTTC. Protein: CSAREASGGNNEQFF.

This rearrangement joins TRBV6-2 or TRBV6-3 to TRBJ2-7; 8 nucleotides match TRBD2. The CDR3 has 14 residues. Germline assignment: CDR1 MNHEY and CDR2 SVGEGT. V trimming: 7 bases; J trimming: 6 bases; junction bases outside the gene matches: 11. In DNA, the CDR3 is TGTGCCAGCAAGACTCGGGAGGGTCTCGGCGAGCAGTACGTC. Protein product: CASKTREGLGEQYV.

V gene TRBV7-9 combines with J gene TRBJ2-1; no definite D call. From germline, CDR1 is SEHNR and CDR2 FQNEAQ (reference sequence). The CDR3 has 15 amino acids. Trimming cost V 0 bases and J 0 bases, with 6 bases left between them. CDR3 in amino acids: CASSLARLSYNEQFF. CDR3 in DNA: TGTGCCAGCAGCTTAGCTAGGCTCTCCTACAATGAGCAGTTCTTC.

Many counts were recorded for this clonotype. CDR3 amino acids: CASRASLGVGELFF. In nucleotides, the CDR3 is TGTGCCAGTAGGGCGTCGCTGGGGGTCGGGGAGCTGTTTTTT. The chain links TRBV19 to TRBJ2-2; the D gene could be TRBD1 or TRBD2 (5 bases each). Germline CDR1 is LNHDA and CDR2 is SQIVND (reference sequence). V lost 6 bases to trimming and J lost 7 bases, with 15 bases between them. The CDR3 runs 14 residues.

This clonotype turned up a few times. In DNA form, the CDR3 reads TGTGCCAGCAGCCCCTGGGGGACCGATACGCAGTATTTT. This sequence encodes CASSPWGTDTQYF. The J gene is TRBJ2-3, the V gene TRBV7-7; D may match TRBD1 or TRBD2 (5 bases each). V gave up 5 bases and J gave up 6 bases, with 12 bases separating them. The CDR3 loop spans 13 amino acids. Germline CDR1 SSHAT, CDR2 FNYEAQ (reference sequence).

The sample holds a few counts of this clonotype. This sequence joins TRBV28 and TRBJ1-1; D gene ambiguous. Trimming pared 3 bases from V and 0 bases from J, leaving 8 bases between. The germline V gene encodes CDR1 MDHEN and CDR2 SYDVKM. This CDR3 comprises 14 residues. CDR3 sequence reads: CASSLARLNTEAFF. The CDR3 nucleotides read TGTGCCAGCAGTTTGGCCAGGTTGAACACTGAAGCTTTCTTT.

The table lists this clonotype with a few counts. The chain joins TRBV11-2 to TRBJ2-1; TRBD2 matches at 9 bases. J was trimmed by 7 bases and V by 5 bases; bases with no gene match: 15. CDR3 length: 17 amino acids. CDR1 SGHAT and CDR2 FQNNGV come from the germline V gene. DNA of the CDR3: TGTGCCAGCAGCCCGCTAGCGGGGTGGGGAGCAACGAATGAGCAGTTCTTC. Residues: CASSPLAGWGATNEQFF.